This T cell receptor beta chain was recovered during a study of blood T cell repertoires in COVID-19. In the study overall: Researchers got acute and convalescent COVID-19 samples from the United States, Italy and Spain. PBMCs, B-cell-depleted T cells, or T cells were the source of the cDNA or gDNA that made up the material.

In the original processing: Reference gene primer amplification in the assay estimated nucleated cell counts. Sequencing used immunoSEQ multiplex PCR; TCRdb keeps in-frame clones, though not all of them. V and J calls plus clone size are reproduced from that table; the DNA served to infer D and trimming. Among 100,000 to 150,000 clones listed, more than 70% were seen once. Germline V gives CDR1 ENHRY, CDR2 SYGVKD. V was cut by 4 bases and J by 4 bases, with 10 bases left in between. There are 13 residues in the CDR3. The sequencing input was peripheral blood. The V call is TRBV10-3, the J call TRBJ1-1; D gene unclear. The receptor comes from a man aged 45-65 years with acute or convalescent COVID-19. For the CDR3, the DNA is TGTGCCATCAGTGGCCGGTCCGGCACTGAAGCTTTCTTT. Translation: CAISGRSGTEAFF.